The source of this T cell receptor (beta chain) is a study of blood T cell repertoires in COVID-19. Study information: Samples came from the United States, Italy and Spain, spanning acute and convalescent COVID-19. T cells, B-cell-depleted T cells, or PBMCs provided the cDNA or gDNA that served as material.

Per germline, CDR1 ENHRY and CDR2 SYGVKD. Trimming stripped 3 bases from V and 6 bases from J, with 12 bases between. The CDR3 has 15 amino acids. Profiling relied on immunoSEQ multiplex PCR, and the TCRdb table lists in-frame clones only, not all of them. Among some 87,000 clones listed, 81% were seen once. The source is an elderly man with active or convalescent COVID-19. The chain couples TRBV10-3 to TRBJ1-6; D uncertain. The sample consisted of peripheral blood. CDR3 bases: TGTGCCATCAGTGACCGGGAGCGGGGTAATTCACCCCTCCACTTT. Amino acids: CAISDRERGNSPLHF.